This is a list of T cell receptor beta chains from one sample in a study of blood T cell repertoires in COVID-19. TCRdb's table, derived via immunoSEQ multiplex PCR, lists solely in-frame clones and lacks some. Among about 78,000 clones listed, about 90% were seen once. Sequenced input: peripheral blood. The source is a woman aged 80 or older with active or convalescent COVID-19. Each CDR3 is given with its conserved first and last residue. The order of the fields is CDR3 length, clone size, J gene, D gene, V gene, CDR3 DNA, CDR3 protein. D genes are given only for firm matches. Size values are once, few and many counts, or a class for expanded clones, and some rows have none.

15,.,TRBJ2-6,TRBD1,TRBV10-3,TGTGCCATCAGGCGACAGGGTTCTGGGGCCAACGTCCTGACTTTC,CAIRRQGSGANVLTF
15,once,TRBJ1-5,.,TRBV19,TGTGCCAGTAGTCAGGCCCGGGGGAGCTGGCAGCCCCAGCATTTT,CASSQARGSWQPQHF
12,.,TRBJ1-1,.,TRBV7-2,TGTGCCAGCAGTTATACAGGGCGGGAAGCTTTCTTT,CASSYTGREAFF
17,.,TRBJ2-3,TRBD2,TRBV7-2,TGTGCCAGCAGCCGGGACCTAACTAGCGGGAGAAGAGATACGCAGTATTTT,CASSRDLTSGRRDTQYF
17,.,TRBJ1-2,.,TRBV5-6,TGTGCCAGCAGCCGGACGGGCCCGGGGTTGAGGAACTATGGCTACACCTTC,CASSRTGPGLRNYGYTF
14,once,TRBJ2-1,TRBD2,TRBV7-9,TGTGCCAGCAGCTTAGCGGGAGGGTCTAATGAGCAGTTCTTC,CASSLAGGSNEQFF
13,.,TRBJ2-2,.,TRBV19,TGTGCCAGTAGGGCTCCGCGGGCCGGGGAGCTGTTTTTT,CASRAPRAGELFF
15,.,TRBJ1-1,TRBD1,TRBV28,TGTGCCAGCGATAGACCGGGACAGCTGAACACTGAAGCTTTCTTT,CASDRPGQLNTEAFF
19,.,TRBJ2-1,TRBD2,TRBV5-1,TGCGCCAGCAGCTCCGGACTAGCGGGAGGCCCGGTAGAATACAATGAGCAGTTCTTC,CASSSGLAGGPVEYNEQFF
15,.,TRBJ2-7,TRBD1,TRBV7-2,TGTGCCAGCAGCTTGACGGGACAGGGTCTTTACGAGCAGTACTTC,CASSLTGQGLYEQYF
15,.,TRBJ2-3,TRBD2,TRBV18,TGTGCCAGCTCACCAAGGAGGGAGGGGATAGATACGCAGTATTTT,CASSPRREGIDTQYF
16,.,TRBJ2-3,TRBD2,TRBV7-6,TGTGCCAGCAGCTTAGGGACTAGCGGACACACAGATACGCAGTATTTT,CASSLGTSGHTDTQYF
14,.,TRBJ2-5,TRBD1,TRBV2,TGTGCCAGCAGCTACAGGGGGCTAGAGGAGACCCAGTACTTC,CASSYRGLEETQYF
13,.,TRBJ1-6,.,TRBV11-2,TGTGCCAGCAGCCTCGCTAGGAATTCACCCCTCCACTTT,CASSLARNSPLHF
16,.,TRBJ1-2,TRBD1,TRBV19,TGTGCCAGTAGTCCCTACAGGGGGCGAACGCTCTATGGCTACACCTTC,CASSPYRGRTLYGYTF
13,.,TRBJ2-5,TRBD1,TRBV5-1,TGCGCCAGCTCGACAGGGTCAGAAGAGACCCAGTACTTC,CASSTGSEETQYF
15,.,TRBJ2-3,.,TRBV28,TGTGCCAGCAGTAAGGGGACATTGCTCACAGATACGCAGTATTTT,CASSKGTLLTDTQYF
15,once,TRBJ1-2,TRBD1,TRBV9,TGTGCCAGCAGCGTAGGACAGGGGGCAGTAGTTGGCTACACCTTC,CASSVGQGAVVGYTF
17,.,TRBJ2-1,TRBD1,TRBV18,TGTGCCAGCTCACCCACAGACGGACAGGGGATTTCTAATGAGCAGTTCTTC,CASSPTDGQGISNEQFF
19,.,TRBJ2-5,TRBD2,TRBV24-1,TGTGCCACCAGTGACTCCCAAGGGGTTTGGGGGGGGAACCAAGAGACCCAGTACTTC,CATSDSQGVWGGNQETQYF
17,.,TRBJ2-2,TRBD2,TRBV18,TGTGCCAGCTCACCAGCCGGGAGGCCTCGGTTGACCGGGGAGCTGTTTTTT,CASSPAGRPRLTGELFF
11,.,TRBJ2-7,.,TRBV2,TGTGCCAGCAGTGGAGGGTACGAGCAGTACTTC,CASSGGYEQYF
14,.,TRBJ1-5,TRBD1,TRBV5-1,TGCGCCAGCAGCCCAGACAGGGGCGATCAGCCCCAGCATTTT,CASSPDRGDQPQHF
14,.,TRBJ1-5,.,TRBV28,TGTGCCAGCAGTTTATTGAGGGATGATCAGCCCCAGCATTTT,CASSLLRDDQPQHF
14,.,TRBJ1-4,TRBD1,TRBV5-1,TGCGCCAGCAGCTTTCAGGGGGATGGAGAAAAACTGTTTTTT,CASSFQGDGEKLFF
12,.,TRBJ2-1,.,TRBV19,TGTGCCAGTAGTAGCGGCGGCCAGGAGCAGTTCTTC,CASSSGGQEQFF
13,.,TRBJ1-1,.,TRBV13,TGTGCCAGCAGCTTAGCAGGGAGGGGTATAGCTTTCTTT,CASSLAGRGIAFF
17,once,TRBJ1-3,TRBD1,TRBV6-6,TGTGCCAGCAGTCTTGGACAGGTCTTCAGCTCTGGAAACACCATATATTTT,CASSLGQVFSSGNTIYF
11,.,TRBJ2-7,.,TRBV28,TGTGCCATCTCAGGATCATACGAGCAGTACTTC,CAISGSYEQYF
13,few,TRBJ2-3,.,TRBV21-1,TGTGCCAGCAGCAAACCAACAGGGGATACGCAGTATTTT,CASSKPTGDTQYF
16,.,TRBJ2-1,TRBD1,TRBV5-6,TGTGCCAGCAGCTTGTGGGGACAGAGCTCCTACAATGAGCAGTTCTTC,CASSLWGQSSYNEQFF
13,.,TRBJ2-7,.,TRBV5-5,TGTGCCAGCAGCGGAAGTGGGGCTTACGAGCAGTACTTC,CASSGSGAYEQYF
17,.,TRBJ2-1,TRBD2,TRBV9,TGTGCCAGCAGCGACCAAGAGGGACTAGGGCTATACAATGAGCAGTTCTTC,CASSDQEGLGLYNEQFF